The clone carrying this T cell receptor beta chain was counted between two and nine times. Its antigen is unidentified. Molecular barcoded adaptors covering alpha/delta and beta/gamma chains were used on 400 to 450 ng RNA. TCRdb re-derived calls from the reads in MiXCR, one entry per CDR3 protein. The table includes some 43,000 distinct CDR3 sequences, 13% detected once. This sample is drawn from a study of read filtering for tumor transcriptome and immune sequencing. About the study: Among patients, approximately 17 were male and some 15 female, aged about 40 to 90 (mean approximately 62). Study findings and constraints: Roughly 80% of IR-seq clonotypes had a single read, yet these held approximately 3.7% of reads. Without single-read clonotypes, shared clonotype proportions correlated more between IR-seq and RNA-seq.

The CDR3 totals 14 residues. V lost 4 bases and J lost 5; bases outside the gene matches: 4. CDR1 SGHRS and CDR2 YFSETQ come from the germline V gene. Sampling of bone marrow took place during active disease in every patient. This sequence was found in a donor over 35 with multiple myeloma. This chain connects TRBV5-1 to TRBJ2-5; TRBD2 matches at 11 bases. The sequenced material came from a population of CD138-negative cells sorted from bone marrow. CDR3 protein: CASSSSGRAETQYF. The CDR3 DNA reads TGCGCCAGCAGCAGTAGCGGGAGGGCTGAGACCCAGTACTTC.